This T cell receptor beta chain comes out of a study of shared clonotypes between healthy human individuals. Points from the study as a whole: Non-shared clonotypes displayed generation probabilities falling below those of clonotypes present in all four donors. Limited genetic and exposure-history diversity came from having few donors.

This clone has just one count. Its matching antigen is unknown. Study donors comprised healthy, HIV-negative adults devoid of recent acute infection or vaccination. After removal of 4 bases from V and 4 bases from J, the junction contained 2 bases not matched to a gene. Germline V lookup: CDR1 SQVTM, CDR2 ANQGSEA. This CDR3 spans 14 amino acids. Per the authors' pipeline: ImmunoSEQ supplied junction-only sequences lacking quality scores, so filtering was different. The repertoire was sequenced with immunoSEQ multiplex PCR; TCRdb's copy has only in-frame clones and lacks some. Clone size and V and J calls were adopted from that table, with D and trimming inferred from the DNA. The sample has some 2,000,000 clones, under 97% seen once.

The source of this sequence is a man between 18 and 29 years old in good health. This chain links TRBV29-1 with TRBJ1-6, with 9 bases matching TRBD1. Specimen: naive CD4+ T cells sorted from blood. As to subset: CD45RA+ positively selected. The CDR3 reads CSVAGTGYNSPLHF. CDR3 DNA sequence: TGCAGCGTTGCCGGGACAGGGTATAATTCACCCCTCCACTTT. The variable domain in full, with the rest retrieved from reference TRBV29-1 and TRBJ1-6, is SAVISQKPSRDICQRGTSLTIQCQVDSQVTMMFWYRQQPGQSLTLIATANQGSEATYESGFVIDKFPISRPNLTFSTLTVSNMSPEDSSIYLCSVAGTGYNSPLHFGNGTRLTVT.